This entry concerns a single TCR beta chain. These data originate in a study of cytomegalovirus exposure and HLA in healthy donors. 60 Vbeta and 13 Jbeta primers were used in PCR. Profiled with immunoSEQ multiplex PCR; TCRdb holds only in-frame clones, not every one. Of 150,000 to 200,000 clones listed, roughly 12% were seen once; the top ten hold about 7.8%. The sample consisted of PBMCs. The origin of this receptor is a man in his fifties or sixties in good health and CMV-seropositive.

CDR3 loop: CSALTAANYGYTF. In DNA form, the CDR3 reads TGCAGCGCACTCACGGCGGCAAACTATGGCTACACCTTC. V and J are TRBV29-1 and TRBJ1-2; D uncertain. CDR3 length: 13 residues. Per the germline V gene, CDR1 is SQVTM and CDR2 is ANQGSEA. Trimming stripped 7 bases from V and 2 bases from J, with 14 bases between.